This T cell receptor (beta chain) was obtained from a study of cytomegalovirus exposure and HLA in healthy donors. Germline trimming cut 5 bases from V and 7 bases from J; bases unmatched to any gene: 8. In germline, CDR1 is MNHEY, CDR2 SVGAGI. This CDR3 has 13 residues. Comment on this clone: Its antigen is not known.

Study-level results: A link between a missense DCLRE1C variant and TCR beta V- and J-gene trimming emerged from a later analysis. TRBV6-2, TRBV6-3 and other indistinguishable V segments were excluded.

The primer mix had 60 Vbeta and 13 Jbeta primers. The repertoire was sequenced with immunoSEQ multiplex PCR; TCRdb's copy has only in-frame clones and lacks some. The repertoire table contains some 64,000 clones. V is TRBV6-5 and J is TRBJ2-7, with 7 bases matching TRBD2. This clonotype originated in a young woman in good health and CMV-seronegative. The sequenced material came from PBMCs. The CDR3 bases are TGTGCCAGCAGTCGTCCGGACGGGAGGGAGCAGTACTTC. Residues: CASSRPDGREQYF.